The 12 T cell receptor beta chains reported below all come from one sample, sequenced in a study of blood T cell repertoires in COVID-19. The protocol was immunoSEQ multiplex PCR, while the TCRdb copy is restricted to in-frame clones and leaves out a portion. The table has approximately 250,000 clones, about 86% seen once. The source material was peripheral blood. These TCRs come from a woman in her sixties or seventies with COVID-19, enrolled during active disease.

The genes are TRBV28 and TRBJ1-2; TRBD1 aligns across 12 bases. Germline V gene data show CDR1 as MDHEN and CDR2 as SYDVKM. V shed 5 bases and J 6 bases; nucleotides not matched to a gene: 7. The CDR3 is made up of 15 amino acids. CDR3: CASSGSGTGGHGYTF. The CDR3 DNA sequence: TGTGCCAGCAGTGGCTCCGGGACAGGGGGCCATGGCTACACCTTC.

The V call is TRBV5-1, the J call TRBJ2-5; 8 bases are a match to TRBD1. CDR1 and CDR2 from the germline V gene are SGHRS and YFSETQ. V shed 4 bases, J shed 4 bases, and the junction held 6 bases outside the gene matches. The CDR3 loop spans 14 amino acids. The CDR3 reads CASSRGQGLETQYF. CDR3 DNA: TGCGCCAGCAGCCGAGGACAGGGTTTAGAGACCCAGTACTTC.

The gene calls are TRBV30 and TRBJ2-3, with 7 bases matching TRBD1. CDR3 length: 16 amino acids. Trimming at V came to 0 bases and at J to 2 bases, leaving 8 bases not matched to a gene. CDR1 and CDR2 from the germline V gene are GTSNPN and SVGIG (reference sequence). CDR3 coding DNA: TGTGCCTGGAGTGTAAGCAGAGGGGGCTCCACAGATACGCAGTATTTT. The encoded protein is CAWSVSRGGSTDTQYF. Supplemented by reference TRBV30 and TRBJ2-3, the full variable domain reads SQTIHQWPATLVQPVGSPLSLECTVEGTSNPNLYWYRQAAGRGLQLLFYSVGIGQISSEVPQNLSASRPQDRQFILSSKKLLLSDSGFYLCAWSVSRGGSTDTQYFGPGTRLTVL.

The CDR3 loop is CATSGSRRETQYF. CDR3 bases: TGTGCCACCAGTGGATCCCGCAGGGAGACCCAGTACTTC. The V call is TRBV24-1, the J call TRBJ2-5, with no clear D. V was trimmed by 5 bases and J by 5 bases, leaving 11 bases between them. The V gene's germline CDR1 is KGHDR and CDR2 SFDVKD. The CDR3 loop spans 13 amino acids.

This rearrangement joins TRBV10-1 to TRBJ2-3; D might be TRBD2 (6 bases). Germline CDR1 is WNHNN and CDR2 is SYGVQD (reference sequence). V was trimmed by 6 bases and J by 8 bases, leaving 18 bases between them. The CDR3 covers 14 residues. In DNA form, the CDR3 reads TGCGCCAGCAGCGGGGACCTCTTCGGGGGTACGCAGTATTTT. Translation gives CASSGDLFGGTQYF.

The genes are TRBV6-5 and TRBJ2-3, with 8 bases matching TRBD1. Germline V gene data show CDR1 as MNHEY and CDR2 as SVGAGI. The CDR3 sequence is 15 residues long. J lost 5 bases, V lost 3 bases, and 7 bases had no gene match. The CDR3 sequence: CASSYRGTGGDTQYF. CDR3 bases: TGTGCCAGCAGTTATAGAGGGACAGGTGGAGATACGCAGTATTTT.

The gene calls are TRBV4-1 and TRBJ2-5, with TRBD2 identical over 8 bases. In germline, CDR1 is MGHRA, CDR2 YSYEKL. There are 17 residues in the CDR3. After removal of 1 base from V and 2 bases from J, the junction contained 9 bases not matched to a gene. CDR3 nucleotide sequence: TGCGCCAGCAGCCAAGGCAAGGAGCGGGGGAGACAAGAGACCCAGTACTTC. Protein: CASSQGKERGRQETQYF.

This chain links TRBV18 with TRBJ1-1, with D maybe TRBD1 (5 bases). CDR1 and CDR2 from the germline V gene are KGHSH and LQKENI. The CDR3 consists of 14 residues. V was clipped by 4 bases and J by 4 bases, with 13 bases between them. CDR3 sequence: CASSQGGASTEAFF. CDR3 coding DNA: TGTGCCAGCTCACAGGGAGGGGCCTCCACTGAAGCTTTCTTT.

This rearrangement joins TRBV7-2 to TRBJ2-2; D is uncertain. V shed 5 bases and J shed 2 bases, with 9 bases lying between them. The length of the CDR3 is 14 residues. Germline V CDR1 and CDR2: SGHTA, FQGNSA. CDR3: CASSPQTNTGELFF. DNA of the CDR3: TGTGCCAGCAGCCCTCAAACTAACACCGGGGAGCTGTTTTTT.

The gene calls are TRBV5-1 and TRBJ2-3; 7 bases are a match to TRBD1. With 3 bases clipped from V and 3 bases from J, the junction kept 7 bases outside the gene matches. Germline lookup yields CDR1 SGHRS and CDR2 YFSETQ. CDR3 length: 15 residues. The CDR3 sequence: CASSSGTVNTDTQYF. CDR3 nucleotides: TGCGCCAGCAGCTCGGGGACAGTGAATACAGATACGCAGTATTTT.

This clone was seen a handful of times. This chain links TRBV2 with TRBJ2-2, with 7 bases identical to TRBD1. This CDR3 spans 14 amino acids. The germline V gene encodes CDR1 SNHLY and CDR2 FYNNEI. Trimming cost V 6 bases and J 1 base; bases outside gene matches: 2. The chain's CDR3 is CASRWTGNTGELFF. The CDR3 DNA reads as TGTGCCAGCAGATGGACAGGGAACACCGGGGAGCTGTTTTTT.

This clone has just one count. The chain recombines TRBV7-3 with TRBJ2-2; 12 bases map to TRBD2. V shed 0 bases, J shed 6 bases, and the junction held 5 bases outside the gene matches. CDR3 size: 17 residues. CDR1 is SGHTA and CDR2 is FQGTGA in the germline V gene. The CDR3 loop reads CASSLTSTSGGAGELFF. The CDR3 coding sequence is TGTGCCAGCAGCTTAACGTCGACTAGCGGGGGAGCCGGGGAGCTGTTTTTT.